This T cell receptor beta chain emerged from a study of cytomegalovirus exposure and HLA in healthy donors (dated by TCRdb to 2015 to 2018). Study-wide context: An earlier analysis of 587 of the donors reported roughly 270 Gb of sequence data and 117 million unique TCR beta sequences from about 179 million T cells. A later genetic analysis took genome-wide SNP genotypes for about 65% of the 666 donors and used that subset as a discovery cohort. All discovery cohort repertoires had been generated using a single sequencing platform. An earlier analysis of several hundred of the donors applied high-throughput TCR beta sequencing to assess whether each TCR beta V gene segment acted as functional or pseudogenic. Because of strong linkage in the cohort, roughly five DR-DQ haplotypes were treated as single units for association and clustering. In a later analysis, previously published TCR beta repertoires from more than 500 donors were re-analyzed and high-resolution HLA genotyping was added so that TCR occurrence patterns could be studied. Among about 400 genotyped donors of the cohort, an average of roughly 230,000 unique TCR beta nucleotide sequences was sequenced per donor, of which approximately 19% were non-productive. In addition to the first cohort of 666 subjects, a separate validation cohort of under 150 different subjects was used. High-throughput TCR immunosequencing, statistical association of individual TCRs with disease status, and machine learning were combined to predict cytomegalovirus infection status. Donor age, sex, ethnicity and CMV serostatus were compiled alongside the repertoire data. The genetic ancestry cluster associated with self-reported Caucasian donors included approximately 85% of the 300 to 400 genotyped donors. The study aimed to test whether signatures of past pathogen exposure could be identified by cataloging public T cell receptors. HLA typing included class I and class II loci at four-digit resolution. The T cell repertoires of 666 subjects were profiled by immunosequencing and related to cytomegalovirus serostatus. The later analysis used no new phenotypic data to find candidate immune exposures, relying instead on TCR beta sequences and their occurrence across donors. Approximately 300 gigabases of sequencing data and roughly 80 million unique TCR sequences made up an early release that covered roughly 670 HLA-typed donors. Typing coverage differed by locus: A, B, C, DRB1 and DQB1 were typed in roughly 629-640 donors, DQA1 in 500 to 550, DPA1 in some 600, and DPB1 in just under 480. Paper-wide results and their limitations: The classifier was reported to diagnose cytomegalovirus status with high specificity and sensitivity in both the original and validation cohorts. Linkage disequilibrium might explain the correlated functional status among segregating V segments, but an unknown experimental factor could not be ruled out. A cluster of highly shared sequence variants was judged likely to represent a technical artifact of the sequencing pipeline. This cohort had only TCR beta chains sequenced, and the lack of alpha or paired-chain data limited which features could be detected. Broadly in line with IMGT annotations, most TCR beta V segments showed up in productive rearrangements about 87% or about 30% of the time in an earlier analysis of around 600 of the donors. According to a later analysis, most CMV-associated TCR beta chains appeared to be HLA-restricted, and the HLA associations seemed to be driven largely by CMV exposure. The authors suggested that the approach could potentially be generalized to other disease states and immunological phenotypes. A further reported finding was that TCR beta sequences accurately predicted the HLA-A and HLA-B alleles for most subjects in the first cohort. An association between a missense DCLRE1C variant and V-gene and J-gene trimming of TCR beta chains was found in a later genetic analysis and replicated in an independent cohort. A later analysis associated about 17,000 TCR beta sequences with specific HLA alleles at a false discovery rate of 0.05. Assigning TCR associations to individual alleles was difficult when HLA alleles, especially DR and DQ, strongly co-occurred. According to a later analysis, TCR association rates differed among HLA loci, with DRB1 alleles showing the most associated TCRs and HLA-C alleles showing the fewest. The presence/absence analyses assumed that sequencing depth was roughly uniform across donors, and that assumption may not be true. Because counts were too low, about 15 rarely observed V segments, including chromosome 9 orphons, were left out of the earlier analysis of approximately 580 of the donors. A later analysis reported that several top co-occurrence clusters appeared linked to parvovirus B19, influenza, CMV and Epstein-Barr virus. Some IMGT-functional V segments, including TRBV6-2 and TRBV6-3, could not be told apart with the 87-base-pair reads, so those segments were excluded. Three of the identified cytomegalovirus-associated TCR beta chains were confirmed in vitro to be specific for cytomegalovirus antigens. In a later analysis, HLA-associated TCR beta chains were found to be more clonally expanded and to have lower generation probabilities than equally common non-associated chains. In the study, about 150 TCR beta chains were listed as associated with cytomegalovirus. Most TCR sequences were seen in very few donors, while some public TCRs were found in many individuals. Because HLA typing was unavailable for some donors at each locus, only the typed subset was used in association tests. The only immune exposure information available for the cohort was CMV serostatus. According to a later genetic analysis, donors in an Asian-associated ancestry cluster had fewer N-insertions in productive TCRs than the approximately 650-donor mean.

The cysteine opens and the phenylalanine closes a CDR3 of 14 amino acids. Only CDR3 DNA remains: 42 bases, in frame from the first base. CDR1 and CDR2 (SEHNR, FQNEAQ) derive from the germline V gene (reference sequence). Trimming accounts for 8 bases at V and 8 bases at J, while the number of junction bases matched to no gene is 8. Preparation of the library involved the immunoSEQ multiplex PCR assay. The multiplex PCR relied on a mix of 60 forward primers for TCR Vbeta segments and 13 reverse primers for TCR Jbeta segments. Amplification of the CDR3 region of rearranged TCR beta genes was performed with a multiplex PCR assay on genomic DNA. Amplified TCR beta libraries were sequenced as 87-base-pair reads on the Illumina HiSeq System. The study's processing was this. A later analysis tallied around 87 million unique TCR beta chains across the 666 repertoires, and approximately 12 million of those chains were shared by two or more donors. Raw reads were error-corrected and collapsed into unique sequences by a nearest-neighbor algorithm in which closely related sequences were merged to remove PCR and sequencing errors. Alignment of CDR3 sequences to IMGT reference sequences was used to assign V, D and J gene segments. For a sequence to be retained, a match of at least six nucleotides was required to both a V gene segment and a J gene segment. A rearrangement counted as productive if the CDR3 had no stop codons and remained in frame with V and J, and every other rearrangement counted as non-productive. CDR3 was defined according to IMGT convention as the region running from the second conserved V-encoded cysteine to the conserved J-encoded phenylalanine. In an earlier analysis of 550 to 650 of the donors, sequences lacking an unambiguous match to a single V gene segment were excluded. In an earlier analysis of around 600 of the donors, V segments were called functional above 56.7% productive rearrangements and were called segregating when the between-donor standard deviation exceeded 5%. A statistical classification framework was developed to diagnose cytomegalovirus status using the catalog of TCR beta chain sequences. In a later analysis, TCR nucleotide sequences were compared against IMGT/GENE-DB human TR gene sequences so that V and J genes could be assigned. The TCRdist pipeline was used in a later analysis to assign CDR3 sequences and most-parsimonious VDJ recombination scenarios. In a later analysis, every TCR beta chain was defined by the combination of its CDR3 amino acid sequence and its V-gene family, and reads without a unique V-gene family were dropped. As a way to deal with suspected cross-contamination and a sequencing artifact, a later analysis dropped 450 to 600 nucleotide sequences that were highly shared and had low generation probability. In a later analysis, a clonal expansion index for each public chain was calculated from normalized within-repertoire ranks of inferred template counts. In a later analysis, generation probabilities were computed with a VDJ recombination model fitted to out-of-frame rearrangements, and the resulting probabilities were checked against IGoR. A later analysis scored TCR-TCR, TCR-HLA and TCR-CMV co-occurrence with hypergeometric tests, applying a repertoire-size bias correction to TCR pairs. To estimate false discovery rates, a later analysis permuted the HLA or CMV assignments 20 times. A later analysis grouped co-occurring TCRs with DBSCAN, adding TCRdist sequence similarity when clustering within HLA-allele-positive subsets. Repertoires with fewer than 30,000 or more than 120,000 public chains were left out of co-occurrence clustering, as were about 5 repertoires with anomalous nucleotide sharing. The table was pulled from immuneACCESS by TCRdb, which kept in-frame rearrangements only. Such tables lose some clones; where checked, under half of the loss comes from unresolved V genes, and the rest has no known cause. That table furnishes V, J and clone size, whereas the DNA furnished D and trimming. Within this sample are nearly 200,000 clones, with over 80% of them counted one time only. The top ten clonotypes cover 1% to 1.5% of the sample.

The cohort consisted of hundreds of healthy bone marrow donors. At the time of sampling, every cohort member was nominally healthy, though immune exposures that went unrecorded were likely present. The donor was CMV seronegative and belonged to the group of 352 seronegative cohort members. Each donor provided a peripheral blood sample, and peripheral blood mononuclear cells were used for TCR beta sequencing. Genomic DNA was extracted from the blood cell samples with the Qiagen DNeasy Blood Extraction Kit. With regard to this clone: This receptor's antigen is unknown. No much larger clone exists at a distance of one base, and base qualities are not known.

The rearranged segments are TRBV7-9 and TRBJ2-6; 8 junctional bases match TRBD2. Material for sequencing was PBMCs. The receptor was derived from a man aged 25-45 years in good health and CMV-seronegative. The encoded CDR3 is CASLPSGGTNVLTF. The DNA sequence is TGTGCCAGCCTCCCCTCGGGGGGGACCAACGTCCTGACTTTC.